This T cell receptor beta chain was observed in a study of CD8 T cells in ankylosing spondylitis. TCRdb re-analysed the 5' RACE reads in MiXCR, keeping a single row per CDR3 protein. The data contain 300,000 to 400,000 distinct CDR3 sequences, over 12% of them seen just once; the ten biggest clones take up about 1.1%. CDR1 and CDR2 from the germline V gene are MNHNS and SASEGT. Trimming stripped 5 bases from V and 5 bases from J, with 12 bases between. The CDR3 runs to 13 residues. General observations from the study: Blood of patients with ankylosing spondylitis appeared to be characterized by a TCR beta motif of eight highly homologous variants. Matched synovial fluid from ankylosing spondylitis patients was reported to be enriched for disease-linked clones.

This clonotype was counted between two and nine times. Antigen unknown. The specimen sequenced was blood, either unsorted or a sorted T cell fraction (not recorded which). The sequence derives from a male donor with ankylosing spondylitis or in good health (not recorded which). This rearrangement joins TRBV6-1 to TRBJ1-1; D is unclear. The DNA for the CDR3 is TGTGCCAGCAGTAGGGTCCTGGGGACTGAAGCTTTCTTT. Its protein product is CASSRVLGTEAFF.